The 14 T cell receptor beta chains presented below share a single source sample, sequenced in a study of T cell responses to AZD1222 COVID-19 vaccine (dated by TCRdb to the early 2020s). This specimen's time point label, per the study, means: baseline before first vaccination. Library prep was done by the immunoSEQ multiplex PCR assay. Here the immuneACCESS table is served through TCRdb, limited to in-frame sequences with V and J called. Missing clones are a known gap in these copies; in checked studies unresolved V genes cover under half, and the rest lacks a known reason. In this sample the table shows 150,000 to 200,000 clones, about 85% of which occur a single time. The top ten constitute around 3% of the sample. This material consisted of peripheral blood, taken on day 0 of AZD1222 vaccination. These receptors were obtained from an adult in good health.

This clone has a handful of counts. The chain uses TRBV12-3 or TRBV12-4 and TRBJ1-2; D unclear. V lost 0 bases, J lost 9 bases, and 11 bases lay in between. This CDR3 spans 13 amino acids. The CDR3 DNA reads as TGTGCCAGCAGTTTAGCGCAGGACGGGAGCTACACCTTC. Residues: CASSLAQDGSYTF.

This chain uses TRBV5-4 with TRBJ2-7; 13 nucleotides align to TRBD2. CDR1 SGHNT and CDR2 YYREEE come from the germline V gene (reference sequence). V was pared by 5 bases and J by 4 bases, with 6 bases of the junction left unmatched. The CDR3 runs to 15 residues. The DNA for the CDR3 is TGTGCCAGCAGTTGGACTAGCGGGAGTCGGTACGAGCAGTACTTC. It codes for CASSWTSGSRYEQYF. The variable domain in full, completed from reference TRBV5-4 and TRBJ2-7, reads ETGVTQSPTHLIKTRGQQVTLRCSSQSGHNTVSWYQQALGQGPQFIFQYYREEENGRGNFPPRFSGLQFPNYSSELNVNALELDDSALYLCASSWTSGSRYEQYFGPGTRLTVT.

The chain employs TRBV7-2 and TRBJ1-1; D is ambiguous. The CDR3 runs to 13 residues. Germline CDR1 and CDR2: SGHTA and FQGNSA. V shed 2 bases and J shed 3 bases, with 7 bases lying between them. This CDR3 reads CASSLSRDTEAFF. CDR3 in DNA: TGTGCCAGCAGCTTATCACGGGACACTGAAGCTTTCTTT.

The chain uses TRBV6-5 and TRBJ1-5; a possible D gene is TRBD1 (5 bases). This CDR3 contains 14 residues. Trimming pared 2 bases from V and 9 bases from J, leaving 14 bases between. Looked up from germline, CDR1 is MNHEY and CDR2 is SVGAGI. The CDR3 sequence: CASSYDSGTRPQHF. The CDR3 DNA reads TGTGCCAGCAGTTACGACAGTGGCACCCGGCCCCAGCATTTT.

The V and J genes are TRBV15 and TRBJ2-7; D may correspond to TRBD1 or TRBD2 (5 bases each). The V gene's germline CDR1 is LNHNV and CDR2 YYDKDF (reference sequence). The CDR3 has 12 amino acids. V lost 2 bases and J 6 bases, leaving 8 bases between the germline ends. CDR3: CATSRTGAEQYF. The CDR3 bases are TGTGCCACCAGCAGAACCGGGGCCGAGCAGTACTTC.

The rearrangement links TRBV18 to TRBJ2-3; a weak D match, TRBD1 (6 bases). Germline assignment: CDR1 KGHSH and CDR2 LQKENI. This CDR3 region has 16 residues. V was shortened by 4 bases and J by 2 bases, with 16 bases between the two germline ends. The CDR3 loop is CASSQWGRVPTDTQYF. CDR3 in DNA: TGTGCCAGCTCACAATGGGGGCGCGTCCCCACAGATACGCAGTATTTT.

This clone occurred once. The chain carries TRBV6-5 and TRBJ2-7; D is possibly TRBD1 (6 bases). CDR3 length equals 13 residues. Germline CDR1 MNHEY, CDR2 SVGAGI. Trimming took off 6 bases at V and 6 bases at J, with 15 bases between the two ends. CDR3 nucleotides: TGTGCCAGCAGGTCCGGGACATTCGGCGAGCAGTACTTC. As protein: CASRSGTFGEQYF.

This chain links TRBV4-1 with TRBJ1-2, with D perhaps matching TRBD1 (5 bases). The CDR3 is 16 residues long. V was cut by 0 bases and J by 7 bases, with 18 bases left in between. The germline gives CDR1 MGHRA, CDR2 YSYEKL. This chain's CDR3 is CASSQDPGGFNTGYTF. CDR3 sequence (DNA): TGCGCCAGCAGCCAAGATCCTGGGGGTTTTAATACTGGCTACACCTTC.

This sequence joins TRBV5-6 and TRBJ2-7; 7 positions match TRBD1. V lost 2 bases, J lost 4 bases, and 6 bases stayed unmatched. Germline V CDR1 and CDR2: SGHDT, YYEEEE. The CDR3 length is 14 residues. The CDR3 is CASSLDRALYEQYF. The CDR3 nucleotides read TGTGCCAGCAGCTTAGACAGGGCGCTGTACGAGCAGTACTTC.

V and J are TRBV5-1 and TRBJ1-4; 10 bases align to TRBD1. Germline V gene lookup returns CDR1 SGHRS and CDR2 YFSETQ. The CDR3 covers 20 residues. V was pared by 4 bases and J by 2 bases, with 17 bases of the junction left unmatched. The CDR3 DNA is TGCGCCAGCAGCCAGGGGCCGGGGACAGGGGTCGTTCCGACTAATGAAAAACTGTTTTTT. Encoded protein: CASSQGPGTGVVPTNEKLFF.

This clone appeared a single time. This chain uses TRBV7-2 with TRBJ2-7; 10 bases agree with TRBD2. The CDR3 runs 14 residues. CDR1 and CDR2 from the germline V gene are SGHTA and FQGNSA. Losses at the gene ends were 5 bases for V and 2 bases for J; bases not matched to a gene: 3. The CDR3 loop is CASSPLAGPYEQYF. The CDR3 DNA sequence: TGTGCCAGCAGCCCACTAGCGGGACCCTACGAGCAGTACTTC.

The rearrangement uses TRBV4-1 and TRBJ2-1, with no clear D. Trimming took off 0 bases at V and 9 bases at J, with 6 bases between the two ends. Germline V lookup: CDR1 MGHRA, CDR2 YSYEKL. The CDR3 contains 12 residues. The CDR3: CASSQDYGEQFF. Written as DNA, the CDR3 is TGCGCCAGCAGCCAAGATTACGGTGAGCAGTTCTTC.

The CDR3 sequence is CASSRTGNTEAFF. Written as DNA, the CDR3 is TGTGCCAGCAGTCGGACGGGGAACACTGAAGCTTTCTTT. This chain links TRBV27 with TRBJ1-1; no firm D call. Trimming removed 5 bases from V and 1 base from J, with 8 bases in between. CDR3 size: 13 residues. Germline CDR1 reads MNHEY; CDR2 reads SMNVEV (reference sequence).

In its sample, this clone was seen once. The V gene is TRBV7-9, the J gene TRBJ2-7; 9 bases fit TRBD2. CDR1 SEHNR and CDR2 FQNEAQ come from the germline V gene (reference sequence). Trimming at V came to 0 bases and at J to 2 bases, leaving 2 bases not matched to a gene. This CDR3 is 15 amino acids long. CDR3 sequence reads: CASSLAGGRAYEQYF. The CDR3 nucleotides read TGTGCCAGCAGCTTAGCGGGCGGGAGGGCCTACGAGCAGTACTTC. Full variable domain (rest looked up from reference TRBV7-9 and TRBJ2-7): DTGVSQNPRHKITKRGQNVTFRCDPISEHNRLYWYRQTLGQGPEFLTYFQNEAQLEKSRLLSDRFSAERPKGSFSTLEIQRTEQGDSAMYLCASSLAGGRAYEQYFGPGTRLTVT.